The 23 T cell receptor beta chains below come from one sample, sequenced in a study of Graves' ophthalmopathy and Graves' hyperthyroidism. Amplification targeted the TCR beta CDR3 regions, with RNA transcripts as the source material. Amplification began with first-round RT-PCR using HTBI primers, then second-round multiplex PCR was performed. TCRdb processed the multiplex PCR reads anew with MiXCR; each CDR3 protein has one entry. The sample consists of over a million distinct CDR3 sequences, about two fifths of them appearing once. Specimen: peripheral blood or thyroid tissue (not recorded which). The receptors shown here come from an adult man with Graves' hyperthyroidism.

The chain carries TRBV5-4 and TRBJ2-5; D perhaps matches TRBD1 (5 bases). Germline CDR1 SGHNT, CDR2 YYREEE (reference sequence). V was shortened by 1 base and J by 7 bases, with 14 bases between the two germline ends. The CDR3 is 14 residues long. CDR3 amino acids: CASSLFGAVATQYF. DNA of the CDR3: TGTGCCAGCAGCTTGTTTGGGGCAGTAGCGACCCAGTACTTC.

The rearrangement uses TRBV6-6 and TRBJ1-4; no definite D call. The germline V gene encodes CDR1 MNHNY and CDR2 SVGAGI (reference sequence). The CDR3 is 14 amino acids. Deletions cut 2 bases from V and 4 bases from J, with 8 bases between. This CDR3 is CASSYVGRNEKLFF. In DNA form, the CDR3 reads TGTGCCAGCAGTTACGTGGGCCGTAATGAAAAACTGTTTTTT.

In this sample, this clonotype turned up many times. J is TRBJ2-7 and V is TRBV4-3, with 10 bases lining up with TRBD1. CDR3 length: 15 amino acids. Germline V gives CDR1 LGHNA, CDR2 YSLEER. Germline trimming cut 5 bases from V and 4 bases from J; bases unmatched to any gene: 8. DNA of the CDR3: TGCGCCAGCAGCTTCTCCGGGACAGGGGAGTACGAGCAGTACTTC. Translating it yields CASSFSGTGEYEQYF.

This clonotype has at least ten counts. The CDR3 DNA follows: TGCGCCAGCAGCGCGACTTGGAGGGGTAGCAATCAGCCCCAGCATTTT. Protein: CASSATWRGSNQPQHF. The genes are TRBV4-3 and TRBJ1-5; tentatively, D is TRBD1 (5 bases). This CDR3 comprises 16 residues. Germline values: CDR1 LGHNA, CDR2 YSLEER. Trimming removed 5 bases from V and 0 bases from J, with 14 bases in between.

Comment on this clonotype: The junction differs from germline at one of its ends, possibly a read error. The chain employs TRBV5-1 and TRBJ2-7; TRBD1 is a possible D gene (5 bases). This CDR3 has 13 residues. Germline V CDR1 and CDR2: SGHRS, YFSETQ. Here the CDR3 reads CAREVLTGTEQYF. The DNA of the CDR3 is TGTGCTAGAGAGGTCCTTACAGGCACCGAGCAGTACTTC.

This clonotype has more than one count but fewer than ten. The rearrangement links TRBV7-9 to TRBJ2-7; weak D call: TRBD1 (6 bases). V was pared by 4 bases and J by 0 bases, with 19 bases between. This CDR3 is 17 amino acids long. The germline V gene encodes CDR1 SEHNR and CDR2 FQNEAQ (reference sequence). The CDR3 sequence is CASSWLVGQGSSYEQYF. The CDR3, as DNA: TGTGCCAGCAGCTGGCTAGTCGGGCAGGGGAGCTCCTACGAGCAGTACTTC. Using reference TRBV7-9 and TRBJ2-7 for the parts outside the CDR3, the full variable domain is DTGVSQNPRHKITKRGQNVTFRCDPISEHNRLYWYRQTLGQGPEFLTYFQNEAQLEKSRLLSDRFSAERPKGSFSTLEIQRTEQGDSAMYLCASSWLVGQGSSYEQYFGPGTRLTVT.

The table lists this clonotype with many counts. The chain couples TRBV9 to TRBJ1-2; TRBD1 agrees at 7 bases. There are 15 residues in the CDR3. V lost 7 bases, J lost 3 bases, and 12 bases stayed unmatched. The germline gives CDR1 SGDLS, CDR2 YYNGEE. The CDR3 loop reads CASSGLTGSDYGYTF. The CDR3 DNA sequence: TGTGCCAGCTCCGGCCTGACAGGGAGTGACTATGGCTACACCTTC.

At least ten counts were recorded for this clonotype. The chain joins TRBV6-4 to TRBJ2-2; no definite D call. The CDR3 has 14 amino acids. Per the germline V gene, CDR1 is MRHNA and CDR2 is SNTAGT. V gave up 6 bases and J gave up 0 bases, with 8 bases separating them. CDR3 sequence: CASRRSTNTGELFF. The CDR3 DNA follows: TGTGCCAGCAGACGTAGTACGAACACCGGGGAGCTGTTTTTT.

At least ten counts were recorded for this clonotype. The chain recombines TRBV9 with TRBJ1-2; no definite D call. Trimming took off 5 bases at V and 4 bases at J, with 9 bases between the two ends. Germline V gene data show CDR1 as SGDLS and CDR2 as YYNGEE. The CDR3 is made up of 12 amino acids. The CDR3 DNA follows: TGTGCCAGCAGGGGGATATTCTATGGCTACACCTTC. It yields the protein CASRGIFYGYTF.

This sequence joins TRBV28 and TRBJ2-5, with 7 bases fitting TRBD2. The CDR3 has 16 residues. Germline V lookup: CDR1 MDHEN, CDR2 SYDVKM. V dropped 0 bases and J dropped 3; count of bases not matched to a gene: 7. The CDR3 coding sequence is TGTGCCAGCAGTTTATGGGGAGGGGCTCGGAAAGAGACCCAGTACTTC. Protein product: CASSLWGGARKETQYF.

The chain recombines TRBV20-1 with TRBJ1-1, with D unclear. Germline values: CDR1 DFQATT, CDR2 SNEGSKA (reference sequence). The V and J ends lost 0 bases and 4 bases respectively, with 9 bases between them. This CDR3 spans 13 amino acids. The CDR3 DNA reads as TGCAGTGCTAGAGATGGGTGGTTCACTGAAGCTTTCTTT. Amino acids: CSARDGWFTEAFF.

This clonotype was seen many times. The chain is built from TRBV10-1 and TRBJ1-5, with TRBD1 matching 7 bases. After removal of 10 bases from V and 4 bases from J, the junction contained 10 bases not matched to a gene. The germline gives CDR1 WNHNN, CDR2 SYGVQD (reference sequence). CDR3 length: 14 residues. CDR3 loop: CATPGQQPNQPQHF. The CDR3 DNA reads as TGCGCCACCCCGGGACAGCAACCTAATCAGCCCCAGCATTTT.

The chain links TRBV7-8 to TRBJ2-5; TRBD1 matches 8 bases. This CDR3 is built from 15 residues. J was trimmed by 2 bases and V by 5 bases; bases with no gene match: 7. CDR1 is SGHVS and CDR2 is FQNEAQ in the germline V gene. As DNA, the CDR3 is TGTGCCAGCAGCGGAGACAGGGGCCGGCAAGAGACCCAGTACTTC. Its protein is CASSGDRGRQETQYF.

The table lists this clonotype with a few counts. The chain has TRBV29-1 and TRBJ2-7, with 7 bases fitting TRBD1. Germline V gene lookup returns CDR1 SQVTM and CDR2 ANQGSEA. The V gene end was trimmed by 4 bases and the J gene end by 2 bases; junction bases not matched to a gene: 5. This CDR3 region has 13 residues. The CDR3 nucleotides are TGCAGCGTTGTCGGGGACAGCACCTACGAGCAGTACTTC. This codes for CSVVGDSTYEQYF.

This clonotype has a handful of counts. This rearrangement joins TRBV15 to TRBJ1-5, with 7 nucleotides matching TRBD1. The V and J ends lost 6 bases and 1 base, in that order; junction bases with no gene match: 3. Germline V lookup: CDR1 LNHNV, CDR2 YYDKDF (reference sequence). This CDR3 is 14 amino acids long. CDR3 DNA: TGTGCCACCAGGGGGACAGCGAGCAATCAGCCCCAGCATTTT. It codes for CATRGTASNQPQHF.

This chain uses TRBV29-1 with TRBJ1-2, with a weak D call TRBD1 (5 bases). CDR3 size: 14 residues. Looked up from germline, CDR1 is SQVTM and CDR2 is ANQGSEA. CDR3 coding DNA: TGCCAGCTCACCAGGACACGGGCGAACTATGGCTACACCTTC. It encodes CQLTRTRANYGYTF. The full variable domain, rest sourced from reference TRBV29-1 and TRBJ1-2, is SAVISQKPSRDICQRGTSLTIQCQVDSQVTMMFWYRQQPGQSLTLIATANQGSEATYESGFVIDKFPISRPNLTFSTLTVSNMSPEDSSIYLCQLTRTRANYGYTFGSGTRLTVV.

This clonotype was seen at least ten times. The chain employs TRBV10-3 and TRBJ1-2, with no clear D. The germline V and J ends were trimmed by 5 bases and 0 bases, with 10 bases remaining between them. The CDR3 is 14 amino acids. CDR1 and CDR2 from the germline V gene are ENHRY and SYGVKD. For the CDR3, the DNA is TGTGCCATCAGTCCCCTGGAATCTAACTATGGCTACACCTTC. Residues: CAISPLESNYGYTF.

This clonotype was observed many times. The rearrangement uses TRBV15 and TRBJ1-2; D may be TRBD1 (5 bases). Germline V lookup: CDR1 LNHNV, CDR2 YYDKDF (reference sequence). The CDR3 is 15 residues long. Trimming removed 4 bases at V and 4 bases at J, with 16 bases between. The CDR3 DNA follows: TGTGCCACCAGCAAAAGACAGCTCCCTCTCTATGGCTACACCTTC. The encoded protein is CATSKRQLPLYGYTF.

The rearrangement links TRBV9 to TRBJ1-1; TRBD1 aligns across 9 bases. The CDR3 totals 16 residues. Germline CDR1 is SGDLS and CDR2 is YYNGEE. V trimming: 0 bases; J trimming: 6 bases; junction bases outside the gene matches: 9. The CDR3 region is CASSVGPQGASAEAFF. CDR3 DNA: TGTGCCAGCAGCGTAGGCCCACAGGGGGCATCAGCTGAAGCTTTCTTT.

Worth noting for this clonotype: An end of the junction differs from the germline gene, which may be a read error. The chain is built from TRBV6-1 and TRBJ1-5, with 7 bases matching TRBD1. CDR3 length: 15 amino acids. The V gene's germline CDR1 is MNHNS and CDR2 SASEGT. CDR3 amino acids: CASSLTGDNNQPHHF. In DNA, the CDR3 is TGTGCCAGCAGCTTAACAGGGGACAACAATCAGCCCCATCATTTT.

The rearrangement joins TRBV12-3 or TRBV12-4 to TRBJ1-4, with 7 nucleotides matching TRBD1. V gave up 7 bases and J gave up 4 bases; unmatched junction bases: 9. The CDR3 sequence is 15 residues long. The chain's CDR3 is CASTPARGLNEKLFF. The CDR3 nucleotides are TGTGCCAGCACCCCGGCGAGGGGGCTTAATGAAAAACTGTTTTTT.

With regard to this clonotype: A much more abundant neighbour one base away suggests this may be a read error. The V call is TRBV11-1, the J call TRBJ1-6; D not resolved. CDR1 SGHAT and CDR2 FQDESV come from the germline V gene (reference sequence). This CDR3 is 15 amino acids long. The DNA of the CDR3 is TGTGCCAGCAGCTTAAGGGCGGGATATAGTTCACCCCTCCACTTT. Its protein product is CASSLRAGYSSPLHF.

This clonotype appeared many times. The rearrangement links TRBV2 to TRBJ1-1; D is unresolved. This CDR3 contains 12 residues. Trimming shortened V by 7 bases and J by 1 base, and 7 bases separated the two germline ends. CDR1 is SNHLY, CDR2 FYNNEI, per germline. The CDR3 loop reads CASTNANTEAFF. Here the CDR3 DNA reads TGTGCCAGCACGAATGCGAACACTGAAGCTTTCTTT.